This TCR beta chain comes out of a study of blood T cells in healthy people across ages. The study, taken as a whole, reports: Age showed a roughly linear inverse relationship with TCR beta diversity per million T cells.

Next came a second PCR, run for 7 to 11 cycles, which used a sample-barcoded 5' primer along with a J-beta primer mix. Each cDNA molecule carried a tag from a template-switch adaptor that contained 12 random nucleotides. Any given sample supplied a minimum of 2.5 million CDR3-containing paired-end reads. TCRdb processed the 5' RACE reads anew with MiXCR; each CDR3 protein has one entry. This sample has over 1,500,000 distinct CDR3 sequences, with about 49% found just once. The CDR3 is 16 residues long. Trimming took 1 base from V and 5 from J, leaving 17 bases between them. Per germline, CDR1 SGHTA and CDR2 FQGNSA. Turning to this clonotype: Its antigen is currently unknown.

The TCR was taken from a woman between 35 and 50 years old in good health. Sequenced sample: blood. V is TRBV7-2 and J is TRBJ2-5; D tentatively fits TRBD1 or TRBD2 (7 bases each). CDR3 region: CASSLDQGGFLETQYF. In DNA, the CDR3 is TGTGCCAGCAGCTTAGATCAGGGGGGGTTTCTGGAGACCCAGTACTTC.